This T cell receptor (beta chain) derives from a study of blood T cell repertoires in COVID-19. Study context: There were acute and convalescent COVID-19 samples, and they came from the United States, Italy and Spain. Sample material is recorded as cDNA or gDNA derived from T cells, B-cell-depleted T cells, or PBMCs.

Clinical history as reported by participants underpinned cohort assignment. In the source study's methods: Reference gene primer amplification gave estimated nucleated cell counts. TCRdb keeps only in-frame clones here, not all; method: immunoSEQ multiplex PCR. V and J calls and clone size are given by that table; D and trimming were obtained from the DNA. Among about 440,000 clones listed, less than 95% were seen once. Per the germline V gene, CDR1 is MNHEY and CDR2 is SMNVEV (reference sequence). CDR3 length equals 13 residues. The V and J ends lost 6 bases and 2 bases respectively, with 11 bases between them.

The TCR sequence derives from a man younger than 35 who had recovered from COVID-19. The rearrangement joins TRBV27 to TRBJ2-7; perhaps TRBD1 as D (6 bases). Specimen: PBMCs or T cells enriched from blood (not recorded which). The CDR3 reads CASRRTATYEQYF. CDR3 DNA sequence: TGTGCCAGCAGGAGGACAGCTACCTACGAGCAGTACTTC.